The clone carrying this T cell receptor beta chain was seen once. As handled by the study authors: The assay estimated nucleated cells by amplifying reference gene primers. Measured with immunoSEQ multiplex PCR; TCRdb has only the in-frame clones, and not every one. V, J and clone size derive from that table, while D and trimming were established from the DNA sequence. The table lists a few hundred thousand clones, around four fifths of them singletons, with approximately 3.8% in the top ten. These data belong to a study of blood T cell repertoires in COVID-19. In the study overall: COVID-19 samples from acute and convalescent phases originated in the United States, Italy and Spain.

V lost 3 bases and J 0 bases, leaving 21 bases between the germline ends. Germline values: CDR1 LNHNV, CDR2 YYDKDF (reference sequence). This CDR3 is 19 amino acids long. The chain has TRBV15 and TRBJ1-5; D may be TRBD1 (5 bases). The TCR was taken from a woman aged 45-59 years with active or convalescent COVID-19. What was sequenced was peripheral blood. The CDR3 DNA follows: TGTGCCACCAGCAGTAATATATTAAGGGGCACCCGTAGCAATCAGCCCCAGCATTTT. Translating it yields CATSSNILRGTRSNQPQHF.